This passage covers 19 T cell receptor beta chains from one sample sequenced in a study of blood T cell repertoires in COVID-19. Sequencing used immunoSEQ multiplex PCR; TCRdb keeps in-frame clones, though not all of them. Here the sample spans hundreds of thousands of clones, 80% to 90% being singletons. Material: peripheral blood. The origin of the receptors is a woman aged 40 to 50 who had recovered from COVID-19.

The chain combines TRBV9 with TRBJ1-6, with unresolved D. Germline assignment: CDR1 SGDLS and CDR2 YYNGEE. The CDR3 runs to 13 residues. Trimming took 3 bases from V and 10 from J, leaving 11 bases between them. The CDR3 here is CASSAKTNSPLHF. The CDR3 region has the DNA TGTGCCAGCAGCGCTAAGACAAACTCACCCCTCCACTTT.

This chain's CDR3 is CASSSGTGYGVETQYF. The CDR3 DNA is TGTGCCAGCAGTTCGGGGACAGGGTATGGCGTCGAGACCCAGTACTTC. The chain recombines TRBV6-2 or TRBV6-3 with TRBJ2-5; 9 nucleotides agree with TRBD1. CDR3 length: 16 amino acids. V lost 4 bases to trimming and J lost 5 bases; unmatched junction nucleotides: 11. The germline V gene has CDR1 MNHEY and CDR2 SVGEGT.

The V call is TRBV10-3, the J call TRBJ2-7, with 8 nucleotides matching TRBD2. The CDR3 contains 14 residues. Germline CDR1 and CDR2: ENHRY and SYGVKD. The V gene end was trimmed by 8 bases and the J gene end by 2 bases; junction bases not matched to a gene: 8. This CDR3 is CAISRSGNTYEQYF. As DNA, the CDR3 is TGTGCCATCTCCCGTAGCGGGAACACCTACGAGCAGTACTTC.

This chain links TRBV9 with TRBJ2-3; 7 bases fit TRBD2. Germline V lookup: CDR1 SGDLS, CDR2 YYNGEE. The V and J ends lost 2 bases and 3 bases, in that order; junction bases with no gene match: 6. This CDR3 comprises 15 residues. The CDR3 sequence is CASSVTSAPTDTQYF. CDR3 nucleotides: TGTGCCAGCAGCGTCACTAGCGCACCAACAGATACGCAGTATTTT.

The genes are TRBV5-1 and TRBJ2-1, with 13 bases identical to TRBD2. Trimming took 4 bases from V and 3 from J; bases not matched to a gene: 7. This CDR3 comprises 17 residues. The germline V gene has CDR1 SGHRS and CDR2 YFSETQ. CDR3 loop: CASSRGLAGVLYNEQFF. The CDR3 region has the DNA TGCGCCAGCAGCCGAGGACTAGCGGGGGTCCTCTACAATGAGCAGTTCTTC.

This chain links TRBV27 with TRBJ1-2, with D tentatively TRBD1 (5 bases). The CDR3 contains 16 residues. CDR1 MNHEY and CDR2 SMNVEV come from the germline V gene (reference sequence). The V gene lost 11 bases and the J gene lost 2 bases, with 24 bases spanning the gap. CDR3 amino acids: CAPYSPVGPWNYGYTF. CDR3 coding DNA: TGTGCCCCTTACAGCCCCGTGGGGCCTTGGAACTATGGCTACACCTTC.

This sequence joins TRBV21-1 and TRBJ2-7; the table's D call TRBD2 went unverified against the DNA. TRBV21-1 is a listed pseudogene. This CDR3 is 16 amino acids long. CDR3 loop: CASSAMRLAGGLEQYF. DNA of the CDR3: TGTGCCAGCAGCGCGATGAGACTAGCGGGGGGCCTCGAGCAGTACTTC.

CDR3 sequence reads: CASSTGILKTEKLFF. CDR3 nucleotide sequence: TGTGCCAGCAGTACGGGAATTTTGAAGACCGAAAAACTGTTTTTT. V gene TRBV5-4 combines with J gene TRBJ1-4, with no clear D. Germline loops: CDR1 SGHNT, CDR2 YYREEE (reference sequence). V gave up 5 bases and J gave up 8 bases, with 19 bases separating them. The CDR3 is made up of 15 amino acids.

This rearrangement joins TRBV2 to TRBJ1-2; D is possibly TRBD1 (5 bases). Trimming cost V 6 bases and J 4 bases, with 9 bases left between them. The CDR3 runs to 12 residues. Germline V gene data show CDR1 as SNHLY and CDR2 as FYNNEI. Here the CDR3 DNA reads TGTGCCAGCAGGAGGGGAGGCTATGGCTACACCTTC. This encodes CASRRGGYGYTF.

This clone was observed once. The chain is built from TRBV10-3 and TRBJ2-2; D might be TRBD1 (6 bases). Germline V gives CDR1 ENHRY, CDR2 SYGVKD. The CDR3 consists of 14 residues. The V and J ends lost 3 bases and 2 bases respectively, with 7 bases between them. DNA of the CDR3: TGTGCCATCAGTGACAGGGGTAACACCGGGGAGCTGTTTTTT. Its protein product is CAISDRGNTGELFF.

This clone was seen a few times. The rearrangement uses TRBV3-1 (or the pseudogene TRBV3-2) and TRBJ1-5, with a weak D call TRBD1 (6 bases). CDR3 size: 13 residues. The germline CDR1 and CDR2 sequences are LGHDT and YNNKEL (reference sequence). V gave up 4 bases and J gave up 7 bases, with 11 bases separating them. CDR3: CASSPNRVQPQHF. The CDR3 DNA reads TGTGCCAGCAGCCCGAACAGGGTCCAGCCCCAGCATTTT.

The V call is TRBV7-9, the J call TRBJ2-7; perhaps TRBD1 as D (5 bases). The CDR3 loop spans 14 amino acids. V was shortened by 5 bases and J by 2 bases, with 13 bases between the two germline ends. Germline V gene lookup returns CDR1 SEHNR and CDR2 FQNEAQ (reference sequence). As DNA, the CDR3 is TGTGCCAGCAGCGGATTGGACACAACCTACGAGCAGTACTTC. Translating gives CASSGLDTTYEQYF.

The chain joins TRBV24-1 to TRBJ2-5; 10 bases map to TRBD2. Germline V CDR1 and CDR2: KGHDR, SFDVKD. The CDR3 spans 15 residues. After removal of 3 bases from V and 5 bases from J, the junction contained 5 bases not matched to a gene. Here the CDR3 reads CATSDPSTSGETQYF. CDR3 in DNA: TGTGCCACCAGTGATCCGTCGACTAGCGGGGAGACCCAGTACTTC.

A single count supports this clone. This chain links TRBV15 with TRBJ1-5; perhaps TRBD1 as D (5 bases). Germline loops: CDR1 LNHNV, CDR2 YYDKDF (reference sequence). This CDR3 has 15 amino acids. The V end lost 2 bases, the J end lost 2 bases, and 10 bases lay between the germline ends. CDR3 loop: CATSRSGDGNQPQHF. The CDR3 nucleotides read TGTGCCACCAGCAGATCGGGGGATGGCAATCAGCCCCAGCATTTT.

This clone was counted between two and nine times. This chain joins TRBV30 and TRBJ2-7, with D perhaps TRBD1 (5 bases). The CDR3 extends over 13 amino acids. Germline V gene data show CDR1 as GTSNPN and CDR2 as SVGIG (reference sequence). V was trimmed by 1 base and J by 0 bases, leaving 7 bases between them. CDR3 sequence: CAWSGRVSYEQYF. The DNA of the CDR3 is TGTGCCTGGAGTGGCAGGGTCTCCTACGAGCAGTACTTC.

The chain employs TRBV18 and TRBJ1-1, with D possibly matching TRBD1 (5 bases). The CDR3 is 15 amino acids. Germline CDR1 reads KGHSH; CDR2 reads LQKENI. V lost 5 bases to trimming and J lost 1 base, with 14 bases between them. DNA of the CDR3: TGTGCCAGCTCAACGGCACAGGTAAGGAACACTGAAGCTTTCTTT. Its protein product is CASSTAQVRNTEAFF.

V gene TRBV30 combines with J gene TRBJ2-7; D gene ambiguous. This CDR3 spans 13 amino acids. Trimming took 3 bases from V and 6 from J, leaving 15 bases between them. The germline V gene has CDR1 GTSNPN and CDR2 SVGIG (reference sequence). CDR3 nucleotide sequence: TGTGCCTGGAGCCCCGGGTCAGAGAGCGAGCAGTACTTC. It encodes CAWSPGSESEQYF. Drawing the rest from reference TRBV30 and TRBJ2-7, the complete variable domain is SQTIHQWPATLVQPVGSPLSLECTVEGTSNPNLYWYRQAAGRGLQLLFYSVGIGQISSEVPQNLSASRPQDRQFILSSKKLLLSDSGFYLCAWSPGSESEQYFGPGTRLTVT.

The V gene is TRBV19, the J gene TRBJ1-1, with D perhaps TRBD1 (6 bases). Trimming cost V 3 bases and J 1 base, with 18 bases left between them. Germline CDR1 and CDR2: LNHDA and SQIVND (reference sequence). This CDR3 contains 17 residues. The CDR3 nucleotides read TGTGCCAGTAGTATCCAGCAAGGGGGGGCCCGGAACACTGAAGCTTTCTTT. Its protein is CASSIQQGGARNTEAFF. Based on the CDR3 plus reference TRBV19 and TRBJ1-1, the full variable domain is DGGITQSPKYLFRKEGQNVTLSCEQNLNHDAMYWYRQDPGQGLRLIYYSQIVNDFQKGDIAEGYSVSREKKESFPLTVTSAQKNPTAFYLCASSIQQGGARNTEAFFGQGTRLTVV.

The chain recombines TRBV27 with TRBJ1-2; TRBD1 aligns across 8 bases. Germline V gene sequence: CDR1 MNHEY, CDR2 SMNVEV (reference sequence). V lost 4 bases to trimming and J lost 5 bases; unmatched junction nucleotides: 12. This CDR3 is built from 16 residues. This chain's CDR3 is CASSSERIQGGYGYTF. The CDR3 DNA reads TGTGCCAGCAGTTCCGAAAGGATACAGGGGGGATATGGCTACACCTTC.